The rows below give T cell receptor beta chains drawn from one sample of a study of blood T cell repertoires in COVID-19. Assay: immunoSEQ multiplex PCR; the TCRdb copy retains only in-frame clones and omits some. The sample records 120,000 to 150,000 clones, around 80% being singletons. The sample taken for sequencing was peripheral blood. Every receptor here comes from a man aged 50 or older with acute or convalescent COVID-19. Each CDR3 is given with its conserved first and last residue. A D gene is named only where the DNA matches it firmly. Expanded clones are given a class, and other clones once, few, many or no size at all.

TRBJ2-1,few,TRBV15,TRBD2,TGTGCCACCAGCAGAGGACTAGCGGGGGGCAATGAGCAGTTCTTC,CATSRGLAGGNEQFF
TRBJ1-5,-,TRBV6-2/TRBV6-3,TRBD1,TGTGCCAGCAGTAAGATCGGACAGGGATATAGCAATCAGCCCCAGCATTTT,CASSKIGQGYSNQPQHF
TRBJ1-1,-,TRBV18,-,TGTGCCAGCTCACCGCTCGGGGGAACTGAAGCTTTCTTT,CASSPLGGTEAFF
TRBJ1-2,-,TRBV11-2,TRBD1,TGTGCCAGCAGCCCCGTCCGGACAGGCTATGGCTACACCTTC,CASSPVRTGYGYTF
TRBJ2-3,-,TRBV9,-,TGTGCCAGCAGCGTAGGTCTTGGAGACGATACGCAGTATTTT,CASSVGLGDDTQYF
TRBJ1-5,-,TRBV15,TRBD1,TGTGCCACCAGCAGTGCTGTGACGGACAGGGTGGATCAGCCCCAGCATTTT,CATSSAVTDRVDQPQHF
TRBJ2-5,-,TRBV7-2,-,TGTGCCAGCAGCTTTGAGCGGGAGACCCAGTACTTC,CASSFERETQYF
TRBJ1-1,-,TRBV28,TRBD1,TGTGCCAGCAGTTTATGGGGACCGGGACAGGGAGTGACTGAAGCTTTCTTT,CASSLWGPGQGVTEAFF
TRBJ2-3,-,TRBV7-8,-,TGTGCCAGCAGCTACCCGACTGTCGGGGGGCTCACAGATACGCAGTATTTT,CASSYPTVGGLTDTQYF
TRBJ2-3,-,TRBV7-2,-,TGTGCCAGCAGCTTAAAGGCGGGGGCCACAGATACGCAGTATTTT,CASSLKAGATDTQYF
TRBJ2-2,-,TRBV21-1,-,TGTGCCAGCAGCGGCCGGACAGGGGCCCCCGGGGAGCTGTTTTTT,CASSGRTGAPGELFF
TRBJ1-2,once,TRBV28,TRBD1,TGTGCCGCCCGGGACAGGGGGTCGAATGGCTACACCTTC,CAARDRGSNGYTF
TRBJ1-5,-,TRBV6-1,-,TGTGCCAGCAGTGAAAGGGGAGGCTCGGGTCAGCCCCAGCATTTT,CASSERGGSGQPQHF
TRBJ1-3,-,TRBV7-9,TRBD1,TGTGCCAGCAGCCCAGGGACAGGGGCGGGAAACACCATATATTTT,CASSPGTGAGNTIYF